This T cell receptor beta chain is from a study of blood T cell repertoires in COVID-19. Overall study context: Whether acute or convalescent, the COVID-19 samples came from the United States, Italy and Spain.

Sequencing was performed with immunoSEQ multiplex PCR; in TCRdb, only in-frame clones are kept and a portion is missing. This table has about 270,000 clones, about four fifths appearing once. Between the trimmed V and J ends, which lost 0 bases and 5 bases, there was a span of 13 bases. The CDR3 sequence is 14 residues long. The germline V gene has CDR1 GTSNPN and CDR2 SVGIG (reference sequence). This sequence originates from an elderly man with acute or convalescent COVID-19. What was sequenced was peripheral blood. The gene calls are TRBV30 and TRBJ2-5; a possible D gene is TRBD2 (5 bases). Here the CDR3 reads CAWSVGGLMETQYF. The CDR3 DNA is TGTGCCTGGAGTGTTGGAGGACTGATGGAGACCCAGTACTTC.